Below, 26 T cell receptor beta chains from the same sample are listed, as sequenced in a study of blood T cell repertoires in COVID-19. Method: immunoSEQ multiplex PCR; TCRdb's copy keeps in-frame clones and lacks some. This sample has over 35,000 clones, with around 85% found just once. Sample: peripheral blood. The receptor source for this set is a human donor with acute or convalescent COVID-19. The donor label of this sample is uncertain.

The V and J genes are TRBV9 and TRBJ2-2; TRBD1 matches at 7 bases. This CDR3 is built from 14 residues. The germline CDR1 and CDR2 sequences are SGDLS and YYNGEE. Trimming at V came to 0 bases and at J to 7 bases, leaving 3 bases not matched to a gene. The CDR3 protein is CASSVGGQIGELFF. The CDR3 DNA sequence: TGTGCCAGCAGCGTAGGGGGACAGATCGGGGAGCTGTTTTTT.

The rearrangement links TRBV25-1 to TRBJ1-2, with D maybe TRBD1 (6 bases). V was trimmed by 2 bases and J by 6 bases, leaving 10 bases between them. The CDR3 totals 13 residues. Per the germline V gene, CDR1 is MGHDK and CDR2 is SYGVNS. In nucleotides, the CDR3 is TGTGCCAGCAGTGAACTGGGGGCCAATGGCTACACCTTC. Amino acids: CASSELGANGYTF.

This chain links TRBV19 with TRBJ2-3; TRBD2 aligns across 8 bases. V shed 6 bases, J shed 4 bases, and the junction held 9 bases outside the gene matches. The germline V gene encodes CDR1 LNHDA and CDR2 SQIVND (reference sequence). This CDR3 has 15 amino acids. CDR3: CASRPGSGGADTQYF. The CDR3 nucleotides are TGTGCCAGTAGACCTGGGTCGGGAGGGGCAGATACGCAGTATTTT.

The chain uses TRBV27 and TRBJ2-1, with TRBD2 matching 15 bases. Germline V gives CDR1 MNHEY, CDR2 SMNVEV (reference sequence). The CDR3 loop spans 15 amino acids. The junction had 4 bases not matched to a gene; V was cut back by 6 bases and J by 7 bases. The CDR3 region has the DNA TGTGCCAGCAGCCGCGGGACTAGCGGGAGGAATGAGCAGTTCTTC. This encodes CASSRGTSGRNEQFF.

The rearrangement uses TRBV30 and TRBJ1-5; 10 positions agree with TRBD1. CDR1 is GTSNPN, CDR2 SVGIG, per germline (reference sequence). The CDR3 has 14 residues. The ends lost 5 bases at V and 6 bases at J; junction bases unmatched: 7. CDR3 protein: CAWGVTGGGQPQHF. Here the CDR3 DNA reads TGTGCCTGGGGAGTGACAGGGGGCGGTCAGCCCCAGCATTTT.

The genes are TRBV3-1 (or the pseudogene TRBV3-2) and TRBJ1-4; 12 bases align to TRBD1. The CDR3 spans 15 residues. Germline assignment: CDR1 LGHDT and CDR2 YNNKEL (reference sequence). V lost 4 bases, J lost 8 bases, and 5 bases stayed unmatched. DNA for the CDR3: TGTGCCAGCAGCCCTGGGACAGGGGGCAGGGAAAAACTGTTTTTT. This sequence encodes CASSPGTGGREKLFF.

V is TRBV19 and J is TRBJ1-4; D might be TRBD1 (6 bases). CDR3 length: 15 residues. Per germline, CDR1 LNHDA and CDR2 SQIVND (reference sequence). Between the trimmed V and J ends, which lost 3 bases and 0 bases, there was a span of 8 bases. The CDR3 region is CASSMRQATNEKLFF. CDR3 nucleotide sequence: TGTGCCAGTAGTATGCGACAGGCAACTAATGAAAAACTGTTTTTT. Based on the CDR3 plus reference TRBV19 and TRBJ1-4, the full variable domain is DGGITQSPKYLFRKEGQNVTLSCEQNLNHDAMYWYRQDPGQGLRLIYYSQIVNDFQKGDIAEGYSVSREKKESFPLTVTSAQKNPTAFYLCASSMRQATNEKLFFGSGTQLSVL.

V and J are TRBV6-6 and TRBJ2-3, with 8 bases lining up with TRBD2. V shed 3 bases and J 2 bases; nucleotides not matched to a gene: 7. The CDR3 extends over 16 amino acids. From germline, CDR1 is MNHNY and CDR2 SVGAGI (reference sequence). Here the CDR3 reads CASSYEIAGFTDTQYF. DNA of the CDR3: TGTGCCAGCAGTTATGAGATAGCGGGGTTCACAGATACGCAGTATTTT.

The genes are TRBV27 and TRBJ1-1; possible D gene TRBD1, 6 bases. V lost 5 bases to trimming and J lost 0 bases, with 16 bases between them. There are 16 residues in the CDR3. CDR1 is MNHEY, CDR2 SMNVEV, per germline (reference sequence). The CDR3: CASSPTITGLNTEAFF. In nucleotides, the CDR3 is TGTGCCAGCAGTCCGACGATCACAGGGCTGAACACTGAAGCTTTCTTT.

The chain couples TRBV11-2 to TRBJ2-2, with TRBD1 as a possible D gene (5 bases). CDR1 and CDR2 (germline): SGHAT, FQNNGV. The germline V and J ends were trimmed by 4 bases and 2 bases, with 8 bases remaining between them. CDR3 length equals 14 residues. The CDR3 reads CASSSQGNTGELFF. Here the CDR3 DNA reads TGTGCCAGCAGCTCGCAGGGCAACACCGGGGAGCTGTTTTTT. Supplemented by reference TRBV11-2 and TRBJ2-2, the full variable domain reads EAGVAQSPRYKIIEKRQSVAFWCNPISGHATLYWYQQILGQGPKLLIQFQNNGVVDDSQLPKDRFSAERLKGVDSTLKIQPAKLEDSAVYLCASSSQGNTGELFFGEGSRLTVL.

The chain recombines TRBV24-1 with TRBJ1-2; 10 nucleotides align to TRBD1. V lost 9 bases and J lost 8; bases outside the gene matches: 5. Per the germline V gene, CDR1 is KGHDR and CDR2 is SFDVKD. The length of the CDR3 is 12 residues. This chain's CDR3 is CATFDRGRGYTF. CDR3 bases: TGTGCCACCTTTGACAGGGGGCGAGGCTACACCTTC.

The V and J genes are TRBV6-2 or TRBV6-3 and TRBJ1-1; D uncertain. The length of the CDR3 is 14 residues. V was cut by 5 bases and J by 0 bases, with 10 bases left in between. The germline V gene has CDR1 MNHEY and CDR2 SVGEGT. The CDR3 sequence is CASSARHLNTEAFF. The CDR3 nucleotides are TGTGCCAGCAGTGCCCGACATTTGAACACTGAAGCTTTCTTT.

This clone was found a few times. The chain recombines TRBV19 with TRBJ1-5; 10 nucleotides agree with TRBD1. Germline CDR1 is LNHDA and CDR2 is SQIVND (reference sequence). The CDR3 has 15 amino acids. V was clipped by 4 bases and J by 9 bases; unmatched bases: 9. The CDR3 DNA is TGTGCCAGTAGTACCTCCGGGACAGGGGTTTCGCCCCAGCATTTT. Encoded protein: CASSTSGTGVSPQHF.

CDR3 sequence reads: CASSPTGTEYEQYF. The CDR3 DNA reads as TGTGCCAGCTCACCAACGGGGACAGAGTACGAGCAGTACTTC. V is TRBV18 and J is TRBJ2-7; TRBD1 aligns across 7 bases. CDR3 length: 14 amino acids. CDR1 is KGHSH and CDR2 is LQKENI in the germline V gene. The V segment lost 2 bases and the J segment 4 bases; nucleotides outside the gene matches: 5.

The chain combines TRBV19 with TRBJ2-5; 7 bases agree with TRBD2. CDR3 length equals 14 residues. The V segment lost 3 bases and the J segment 7 bases; nucleotides outside the gene matches: 8. The germline CDR1 and CDR2 sequences are LNHDA and SQIVND (reference sequence). This chain's CDR3 is CASSIQAGEGTQYF. The CDR3 DNA follows: TGTGCCAGTAGTATTCAAGCCGGGGAGGGGACCCAGTACTTC. The full variable domain, in which reference TRBV19 and TRBJ2-5 provide the parts outside the CDR3, is DGGITQSPKYLFRKEGQNVTLSCEQNLNHDAMYWYRQDPGQGLRLIYYSQIVNDFQKGDIAEGYSVSREKKESFPLTVTSAQKNPTAFYLCASSIQAGEGTQYFGPGTRLLVL.

The V call is TRBV3-1 (or the pseudogene TRBV3-2), the J call TRBJ2-3; 7 positions match TRBD1. CDR3 length: 14 residues. V gave up 2 bases and J gave up 5 bases; unmatched junction bases: 4. The germline CDR1 and CDR2 sequences are LGHDT and YNNKEL (reference sequence). The CDR3 sequence: CASSQPDRRDTQYF. The CDR3 coding sequence is TGTGCCAGCAGCCAACCGGACAGGAGAGATACGCAGTATTTT.

J is TRBJ1-4 and V is TRBV27; D not certain. The CDR3 consists of 16 residues. The V and J ends lost 7 bases and 0 bases respectively, with 15 bases between them. CDR1 is MNHEY and CDR2 is SMNVEV in the germline V gene (reference sequence). The CDR3 nucleotides read TGTGCCAGCACCACATCGGGGAGGACAACTAATGAAAAACTGTTTTTT. Its translation: CASTTSGRTTNEKLFF. The full variable domain, completed using reference TRBV27 and TRBJ1-4, is EAQVTQNPRYLITVTGKKLTVTCSQNMNHEYMSWYRQDPGLGLRQIYYSMNVEVTDKGDVPEGYKVSRKEKRNFPLILESPSPNQTSLYFCASTTSGRTTNEKLFFGSGTQLSVL.

This chain connects TRBV4-2 to TRBJ1-3; D unclear. Germline assignment: CDR1 LGHNA and CDR2 YNFKEQ. The CDR3 spans 16 residues. V gave up 4 bases and J gave up 0 bases, with 13 bases separating them. DNA of the CDR3: TGTGCCAGCAGCCCAAACAGCCTCCCCTCTGGAAACACCATATATTTT. It specifies CASSPNSLPSGNTIYF.

The CDR3 protein is CASSHRPTSGHEQFF. For the CDR3, the DNA is TGTGCCAGCTCACACAGGCCGACTAGCGGGCACGAGCAGTTCTTC. The chain employs TRBV18 and TRBJ2-1, with 10 bases aligning to TRBD2. This CDR3 is 15 amino acids long. Germline V gene sequence: CDR1 KGHSH, CDR2 LQKENI. J was trimmed by 10 bases and V by 4 bases; bases with no gene match: 10.

The chain employs TRBV5-1 and TRBJ2-2; 9 bases line up with TRBD1. Trimming cost V 4 bases and J 3 bases; bases outside gene matches: 10. CDR1 SGHRS and CDR2 YFSETQ come from the germline V gene. This CDR3 contains 17 residues. CDR3 residues: CASSPVTGGRYTGELFF. CDR3 bases: TGCGCCAGCAGCCCCGTCACAGGGGGCCGTTACACCGGGGAGCTGTTTTTT.

Only one count was recorded for this clone. The rearrangement uses TRBV28 and TRBJ1-1; D may be TRBD1 (5 bases). The CDR3 covers 15 residues. The V gene's germline CDR1 is MDHEN and CDR2 SYDVKM. Trimming removed 2 bases from V and 4 bases from J, with 14 bases in between. The CDR3 region has the DNA TGTGCCAGCAGTTTAGCTCAGTGGGGGGGCACTGAAGCTTTCTTT. The encoded protein is CASSLAQWGGTEAFF.

This chain uses TRBV7-8 with TRBJ2-1, with a tentative D call TRBD2 (5 bases). The germline V gene has CDR1 SGHVS and CDR2 FQNEAQ. Trimming took off 5 bases at V and 5 bases at J, with 19 bases between the two ends. CDR3 length: 16 amino acids. The chain's CDR3 is CASSPPGLASHNEQFF. DNA of the CDR3: TGTGCCAGCAGCCCACCGGGATTAGCTAGTCACAATGAGCAGTTCTTC.

This clone has only a few counts. The chain uses TRBV27 and TRBJ1-5, with D possibly matching TRBD1 (5 bases). Trimming cost V 8 bases and J 2 bases, with 19 bases left between them. Germline V lookup: CDR1 MNHEY, CDR2 SMNVEV (reference sequence). This CDR3 comprises 16 residues. The CDR3, as DNA: TGTGCCAGCGGACCGCAGGGCGGGGTGGGCAATCAGCCCCAGCATTTT. Protein sequence: CASGPQGGVGNQPQHF.

The CDR3: CAWSGPGTSGGIVTGELFF. The CDR3 DNA reads as TGTGCCTGGAGTGGACCCGGGACTAGCGGGGGGATAGTCACCGGGGAGCTGTTTTTT. V usage is TRBV30 and J usage is TRBJ2-2; 15 bases are a match to TRBD2. With 1 base clipped from V and 4 bases from J, the junction kept 10 bases outside the gene matches. Per germline, CDR1 GTSNPN and CDR2 SVGIG (reference sequence). There are 19 residues in the CDR3.

The chain is built from TRBV7-8 and TRBJ1-4; D is unclear. Deletions cut 0 bases from V and 8 bases from J, with 13 bases between. The CDR3 covers 15 residues. The germline V gene has CDR1 SGHVS and CDR2 FQNEAQ. CDR3 nucleotide sequence: TGTGCCAGCAGCTTAGCGGCAGGCCGAGGGGAAAAACTGTTTTTT. This gives the protein CASSLAAGRGEKLFF.

This clone was picked up one time. The genes are TRBV6-5 and TRBJ2-1; D perhaps matches TRBD2 (5 bases). The CDR3 is 15 residues long. Germline V gene sequence: CDR1 MNHEY, CDR2 SVGAGI. With 10 bases removed from V and 5 bases from J, the gap between germline ends came to 21 bases. The CDR3 region is CATLPRASPNNEQFF. The CDR3 DNA reads TGTGCCACCCTCCCGCGGGCATCGCCTAACAATGAGCAGTTCTTC.